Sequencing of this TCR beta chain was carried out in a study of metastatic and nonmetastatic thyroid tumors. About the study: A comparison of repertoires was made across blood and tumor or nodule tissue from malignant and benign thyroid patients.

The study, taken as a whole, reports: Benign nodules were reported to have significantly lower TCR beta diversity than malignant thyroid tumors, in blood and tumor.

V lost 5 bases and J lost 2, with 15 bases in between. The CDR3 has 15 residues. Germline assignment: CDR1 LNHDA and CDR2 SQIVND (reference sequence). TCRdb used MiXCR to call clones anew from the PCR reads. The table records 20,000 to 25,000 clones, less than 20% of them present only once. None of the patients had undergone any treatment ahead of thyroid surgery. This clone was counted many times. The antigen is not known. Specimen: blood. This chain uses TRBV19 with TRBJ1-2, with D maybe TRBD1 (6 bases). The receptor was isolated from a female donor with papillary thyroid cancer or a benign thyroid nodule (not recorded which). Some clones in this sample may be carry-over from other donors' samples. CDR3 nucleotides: TGTGCCAGTAGTGGCCGGGACACGAGGAACTATGGCTACACCTTC. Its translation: CASSGRDTRNYGYTF.